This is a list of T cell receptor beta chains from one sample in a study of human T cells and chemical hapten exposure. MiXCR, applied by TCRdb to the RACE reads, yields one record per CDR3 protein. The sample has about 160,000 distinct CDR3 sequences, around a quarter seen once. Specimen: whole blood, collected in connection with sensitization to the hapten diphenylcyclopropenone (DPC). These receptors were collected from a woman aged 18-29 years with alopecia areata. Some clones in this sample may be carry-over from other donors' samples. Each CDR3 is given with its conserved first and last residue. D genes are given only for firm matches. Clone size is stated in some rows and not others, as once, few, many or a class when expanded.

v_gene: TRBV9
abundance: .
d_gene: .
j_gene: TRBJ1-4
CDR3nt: TGTGCCAGCAGCGTAGGGCAGGGAGAGGGTGAAAAACTGTTTTTT
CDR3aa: CASSVGQGEGEKLFF

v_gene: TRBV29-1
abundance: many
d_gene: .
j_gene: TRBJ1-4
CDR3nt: TGCAGCGTTGCGGGGGCTAATGAAAAACTGTTTTTT
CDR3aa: CSVAGANEKLFF

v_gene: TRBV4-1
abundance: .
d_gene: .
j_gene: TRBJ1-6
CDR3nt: TGCGCCAGCAGCCGGGGGAGCTCCTATAATTCACCCCTCCACTTT
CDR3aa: CASSRGSSYNSPLHF

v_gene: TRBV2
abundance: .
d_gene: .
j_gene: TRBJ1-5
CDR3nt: TGTGCCAGCAGTTTAGAGCTTAGCAATCAGCCCCAGCATTTT
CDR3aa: CASSLELSNQPQHF

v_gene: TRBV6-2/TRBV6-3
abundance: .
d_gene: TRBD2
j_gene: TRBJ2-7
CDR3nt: TGTGCCACGGAGGGTACCGGGACTAAAAACTACGAGCAGTACTTC
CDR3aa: CATEGTGTKNYEQYF

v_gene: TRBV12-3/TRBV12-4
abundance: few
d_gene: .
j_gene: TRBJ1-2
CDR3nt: TGTGCCAGCAGAGGACCTAACTATGGCTACACCTTC
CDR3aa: CASRGPNYGYTF

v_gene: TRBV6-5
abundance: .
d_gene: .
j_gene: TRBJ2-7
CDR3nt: TGTGCCAGCAAGGTTGGGGGGAGTTGGTACGAGCAGTACTTC
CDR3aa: CASKVGGSWYEQYF

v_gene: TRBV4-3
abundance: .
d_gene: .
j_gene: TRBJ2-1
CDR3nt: TGCGCCAGCAACCAGCCCGCGTATGAGCAGTTCTTC
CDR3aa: CASNQPAYEQFF

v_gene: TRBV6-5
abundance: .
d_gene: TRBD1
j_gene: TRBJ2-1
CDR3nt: TGTGCCAGCAGTGCGGACAGGGGGACGAATGAGCAGTTCTTC
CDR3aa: CASSADRGTNEQFF

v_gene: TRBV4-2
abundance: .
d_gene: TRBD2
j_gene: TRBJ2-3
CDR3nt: TGTGCCAGCAGGACGACTAGCGGGAGTGTTACAGATACGCAGTATTTT
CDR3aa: CASRTTSGSVTDTQYF

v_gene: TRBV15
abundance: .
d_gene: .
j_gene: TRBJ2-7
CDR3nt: TGTGCCACCAGCCCCGGGTCCTACGAGCAGTACTTC
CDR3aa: CATSPGSYEQYF

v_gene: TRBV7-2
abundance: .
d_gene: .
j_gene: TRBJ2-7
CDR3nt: TGTGCCAGCAGCTTAAAGCCTCCTACGGTGTACTTC
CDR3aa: CASSLKPPTVYF

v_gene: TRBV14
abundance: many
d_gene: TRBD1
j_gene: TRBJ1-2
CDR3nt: TGTGCCAGCAGCGCACAGGGGGAGCGGGGCTACACCTTC
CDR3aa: CASSAQGERGYTF

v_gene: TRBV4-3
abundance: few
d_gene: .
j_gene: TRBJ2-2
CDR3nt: TGCGCCAGCAGCCAAGAAGATAGCACCGGGGAGCTGTTTTTT
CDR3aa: CASSQEDSTGELFF

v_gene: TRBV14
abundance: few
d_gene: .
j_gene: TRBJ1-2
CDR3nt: TGTGCCAGCAGCCAAGATATGAGAGGGGTCGGCTACACCTTC
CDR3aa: CASSQDMRGVGYTF

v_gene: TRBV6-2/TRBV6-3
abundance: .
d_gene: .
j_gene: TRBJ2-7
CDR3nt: TGTGCCAGCAGTCCTCGGGGCATCTACGAGCAGTACTTC
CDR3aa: CASSPRGIYEQYF

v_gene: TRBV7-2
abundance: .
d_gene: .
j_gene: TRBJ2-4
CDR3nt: TGTGCCAGCAGCTTCGACCCCCGGAACATTCAGTACTTC
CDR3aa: CASSFDPRNIQYF

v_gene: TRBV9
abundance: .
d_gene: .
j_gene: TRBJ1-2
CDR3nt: TGTGCCAGCAGCGTAGGCGGGGATCGGGGCTACACCTTC
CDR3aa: CASSVGGDRGYTF

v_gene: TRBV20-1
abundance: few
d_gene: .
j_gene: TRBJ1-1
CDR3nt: TGCAGTGCCAGCAGGGGAGTCACTGAAGCTTTCTTT
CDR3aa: CSASRGVTEAFF

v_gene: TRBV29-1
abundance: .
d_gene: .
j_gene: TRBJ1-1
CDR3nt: TGCAGCGTTGACACCACACCTGGGAACACTGAAGCTTTCTTT
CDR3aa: CSVDTTPGNTEAFF

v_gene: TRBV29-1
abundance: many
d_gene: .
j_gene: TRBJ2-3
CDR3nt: TGCAGCGTTGAATCGGCAGATACGCAGTATTTT
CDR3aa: CSVESADTQYF

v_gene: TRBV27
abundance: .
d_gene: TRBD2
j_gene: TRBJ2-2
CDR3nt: TGTGCCAGCAGTTTATGGCTAGCGGCAACCGGGGAGCTGTTTTTT
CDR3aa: CASSLWLAATGELFF

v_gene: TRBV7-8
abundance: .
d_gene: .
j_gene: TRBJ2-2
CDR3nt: TGTGCCAGCAGCCGCAGGGCAGCGGGGAACACCGGGGAGCTGTTTTTT
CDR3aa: CASSRRAAGNTGELFF

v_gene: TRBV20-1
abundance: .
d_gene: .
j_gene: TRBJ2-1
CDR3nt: TGCAGTGCTAGAGGGGACTTCAATGAGCAGTTCTTC
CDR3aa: CSARGDFNEQFF

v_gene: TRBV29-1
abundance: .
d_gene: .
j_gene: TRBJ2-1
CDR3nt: TGCAGCGTTGAAGAGTGGGGCGGACGAAGCTCCTACAATGAGCAGTTCTTC
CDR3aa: CSVEEWGGRSSYNEQFF

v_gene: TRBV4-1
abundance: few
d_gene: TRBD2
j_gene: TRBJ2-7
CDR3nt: TGCGCCAGCAGCCAGTTACTAGCGGCTAGCGAGCAGTACTTC
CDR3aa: CASSQLLAASEQYF

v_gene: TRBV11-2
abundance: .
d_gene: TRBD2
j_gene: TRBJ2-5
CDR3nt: TGTGCCAGCAGCACGCCGACTAGCGGGGCGGTTGAGACCCAGTACTTC
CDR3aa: CASSTPTSGAVETQYF

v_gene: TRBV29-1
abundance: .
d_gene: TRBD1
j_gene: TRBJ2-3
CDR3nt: TGCACCTATATTTCAGGGGGAGATACGCAGTATTTT
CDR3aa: CTYISGGDTQYF

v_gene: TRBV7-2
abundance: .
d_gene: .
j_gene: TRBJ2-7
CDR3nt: TGTGCCAGCAGCTCCAACTCGGGGGCGCGGGAGCAGTACTTC
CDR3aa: CASSSNSGAREQYF

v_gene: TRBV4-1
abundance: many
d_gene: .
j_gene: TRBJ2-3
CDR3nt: TGCGCCAGCAGCCAACTAGTGACAAGCGGAGATACGCAGTATTTT
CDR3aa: CASSQLVTSGDTQYF

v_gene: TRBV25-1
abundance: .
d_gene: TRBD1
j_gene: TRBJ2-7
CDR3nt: TGTGCCAGCAGTGCATCTGGACAGGGAAAGCTTGACGAGCAGTACTTC
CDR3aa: CASSASGQGKLDEQYF

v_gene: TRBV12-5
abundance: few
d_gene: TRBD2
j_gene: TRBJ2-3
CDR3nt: TGTGCTAGTGGTTCAAGTAGCGGGGGGGCCTTAGATACGCAGTATTTT
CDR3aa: CASGSSSGGALDTQYF

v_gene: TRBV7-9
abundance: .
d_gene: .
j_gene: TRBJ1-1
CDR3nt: TGTGCCAGCAGCTTAAAGGGATGGAGCACTGAAGCTTTCTTT
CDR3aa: CASSLKGWSTEAFF